The rows below give T cell receptor beta chains drawn from one sample of a study of Ad26.COV2.S vaccination and SARS-CoV-2 variants. The table came from immunoSEQ multiplex PCR; TCRdb's copy has only in-frame clones and leaves some out. This table has about 350,000 clones, 88% appearing once. The source was peripheral blood, collected in a trial of Ad26.COV2.S vaccine versus placebo. The receptors shown here come from a person between 18 and 60 years old who received the Ad26.COV2.S COVID-19 vaccine or a placebo. CDR3s include the opening cysteine and the closing phenylalanine or tryptophan. Size tells how often a clone was seen (once, few, many) or the class of an expanded clone, and some rows leave it out.

J gene | CDR3 length | clone size | V gene | CDR3 protein
TRBJ1-5 | 15 | . | TRBV19 | CASRRTIYSNQPQHF
TRBJ1-4 | 15 | . | TRBV5-6 | CASSHRGRYDEKLFF
TRBJ1-3 | 16 | . | TRBV27 | CASSPNQGAAGNTIYF
TRBJ2-7 | 14 | few | TRBV6-1 | CASSEAAGAYEQYF
TRBJ2-7 | 13 | . | TRBV15 | CATSRGFSYEQYF
TRBJ2-2 | 16 | . | TRBV4-2 | CASSQEATSVTGELFF
TRBJ1-6 | 14 | few | TRBV11-3 | CASSLNRANSPLHF
TRBJ2-7 | 14 | . | TRBV6-5 | CASSRGTVGYEQYF
TRBJ2-1 | 15 | . | TRBV27 | CASSFPGISYNEQFF
TRBJ2-7 | 13 | . | TRBV5-1 | CASSSTNSYEQYF
TRBJ2-2 | 12 | . | TRBV7-3 | CASSLVPGELFF
TRBJ2-7 | 15 | once | TRBV5-1 | CASSLTGTGGNEQYF
TRBJ1-1 | 15 | . | TRBV7-9 | CASSRDQVASPEAFF
TRBJ2-7 | 15 | . | TRBV5-1 | CASSSDRGALYEQYF
TRBJ2-7 | 15 | . | TRBV3-1/TRBV3-2 | CASSPDGRGTYEQYF
TRBJ2-5 | 11 | few | TRBV14 | CASSQLGTQYF
TRBJ2-7 | 14 | . | TRBV5-6 | CASSLGDSSYEQYF
TRBJ1-2 | 15 | . | TRBV27 | CASKPWVAANYGYTF
TRBJ1-1 | 14 | . | TRBV19 | CASSYSGIGTEAFF
TRBJ1-1 | 13 | . | TRBV11-2 | CASSSTRYRGGFF
TRBJ1-1 | 16 | once | TRBV7-3 | CASSLTSGRGNTEAFF
TRBJ2-1 | 16 | . | TRBV7-3 | CASSFLEQGAYNEQFF
TRBJ2-2 | 21 | . | TRBV6-2/TRBV6-3 | CASSYPISHGSSFANTGELFF
TRBJ2-2 | 14 | . | TRBV11-1 | CASLPRAGAGELFF
TRBJ2-5 | 13 | . | TRBV29-1 | CSAAVAIRETQYF
TRBJ2-2 | 15 | . | TRBV7-2 | CASSPRWTNTGELFF
TRBJ1-6 | 14 | . | TRBV30 | CAWSEGVGNSPLHF
TRBJ2-7 | 13 | . | TRBV7-2 | CASSLVEVYEQYF
TRBJ1-6 | 14 | . | TRBV10-3 | CAISENQGNSPLHF
TRBJ2-1 | 15 | . | TRBV7-6 | CASSPVEGTYNEQFF
TRBJ2-3 | 14 | . | TRBV7-3 | CASSPFTGTDTQYF
TRBJ2-3 | 15 | . | TRBV25-1 | CASSELYAGQDTQYF
TRBJ1-1 | 14 | . | TRBV3-1/TRBV3-2 | CASSPGLRNTEAFF
TRBJ1-2 | 16 | once | TRBV4-1 | CASSQDRSGQNYGYTF
TRBJ1-3 | 14 | few | TRBV6-5 | CASSTGQGMNTIYF
TRBJ2-7 | 14 | . | TRBV7-2 | CASSLVRGDYEQYF
TRBJ2-1 | 11 | . | TRBV19 | CASTERGEQFF
TRBJ2-1 | 14 | . | TRBV4-2 | CASTPRDSYNEQFF
TRBJ1-2 | 14 | . | TRBV4-1 | CASSQEISNYGYTF
TRBJ1-4 | 12 | . | TRBV6-5 | CASKAGGEKLFF
TRBJ1-2 | 15 | . | TRBV9 | CASSVEGTGRYGYTF
TRBJ1-1 | 13 | . | TRBV19 | CASSDRGFTEAFF
TRBJ1-3 | 12 | . | TRBV12-3/TRBV12-4 | CASSARGNTIYF
TRBJ1-2 | 18 | . | TRBV5-1 | CASSLARTGGQITYGYTF
TRBJ1-1 | 15 | . | TRBV4-3 | CASSQNARIPTEAFF
TRBJ1-1 | 13 | . | TRBV5-4 | CASSLRGDTEAFF
TRBJ2-7 | 12 | . | TRBV18 | CASSLLPYEQYF
TRBJ2-7 | 18 | . | TRBV15 | CATSTKRVSDRVYYEQYF
TRBJ2-7 | 15 | . | TRBV7-3 | CASSVGTGEAYEQYF
TRBJ1-1 | 15 | . | TRBV19 | CASSYRAAMGTEAFF
TRBJ1-4 | 14 | . | TRBV7-9 | CASSLQAGNEKLFF
TRBJ2-2 | 19 | . | TRBV7-9 | CASSLLRTPQSRNTGELFF
TRBJ1-5 | 14 | once | TRBV6-2/TRBV6-3 | CASSYHDSNQPQHF